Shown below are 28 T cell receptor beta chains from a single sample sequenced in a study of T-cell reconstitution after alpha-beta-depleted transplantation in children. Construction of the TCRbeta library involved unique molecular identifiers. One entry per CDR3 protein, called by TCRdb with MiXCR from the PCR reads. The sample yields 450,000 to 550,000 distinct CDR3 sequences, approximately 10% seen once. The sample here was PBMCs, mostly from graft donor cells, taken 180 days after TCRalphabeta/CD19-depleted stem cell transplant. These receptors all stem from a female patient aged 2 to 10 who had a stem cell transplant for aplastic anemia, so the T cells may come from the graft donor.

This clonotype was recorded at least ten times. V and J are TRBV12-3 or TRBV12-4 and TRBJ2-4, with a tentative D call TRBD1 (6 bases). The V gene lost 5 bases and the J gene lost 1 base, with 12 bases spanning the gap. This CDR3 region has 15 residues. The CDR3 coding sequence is TGTGCCAGCAGTCACAAGGGGGTTGCCAAAAACATTCAGTACTTC. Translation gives CASSHKGVAKNIQYF.

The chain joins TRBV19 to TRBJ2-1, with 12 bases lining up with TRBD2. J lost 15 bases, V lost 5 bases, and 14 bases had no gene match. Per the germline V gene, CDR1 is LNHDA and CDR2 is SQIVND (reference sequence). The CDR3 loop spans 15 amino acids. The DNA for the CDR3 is TGTGCCAGTAGTTACCTTTTGACTAGCGGGAGTAGCATGTTCTTC. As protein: CASSYLLTSGSSMFF.

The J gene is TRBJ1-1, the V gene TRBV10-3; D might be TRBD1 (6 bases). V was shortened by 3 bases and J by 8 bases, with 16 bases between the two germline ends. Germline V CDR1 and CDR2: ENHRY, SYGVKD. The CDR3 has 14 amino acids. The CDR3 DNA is TGTGCCATCAGTGATTTATGGACAGAGAAGGAAGCTTTCTTT. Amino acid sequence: CAISDLWTEKEAFF.

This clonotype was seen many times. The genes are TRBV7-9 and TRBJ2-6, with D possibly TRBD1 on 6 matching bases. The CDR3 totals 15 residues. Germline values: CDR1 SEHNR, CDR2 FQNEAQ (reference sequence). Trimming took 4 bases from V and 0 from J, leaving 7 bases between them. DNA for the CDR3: TGTGCCAGCAGCTGGGACACCTCTGGGGCCAACGTCCTGACTTTC. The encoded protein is CASSWDTSGANVLTF.

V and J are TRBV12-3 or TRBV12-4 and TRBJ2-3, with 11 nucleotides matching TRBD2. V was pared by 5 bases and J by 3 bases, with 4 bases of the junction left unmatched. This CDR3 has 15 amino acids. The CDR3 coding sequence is TGTGCCAGCAGTCCACTAGCGGGAGAGACAGATACGCAGTATTTT. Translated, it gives CASSPLAGETDTQYF.

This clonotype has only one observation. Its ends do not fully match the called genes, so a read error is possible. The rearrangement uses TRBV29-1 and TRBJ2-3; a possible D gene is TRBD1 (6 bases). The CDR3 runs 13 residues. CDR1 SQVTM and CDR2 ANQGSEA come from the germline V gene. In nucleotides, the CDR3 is TGCAGCGTCGAAGACAGGCTAGGAAATACGCAGTATTTT. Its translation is CSVEDRLGNTQYF.

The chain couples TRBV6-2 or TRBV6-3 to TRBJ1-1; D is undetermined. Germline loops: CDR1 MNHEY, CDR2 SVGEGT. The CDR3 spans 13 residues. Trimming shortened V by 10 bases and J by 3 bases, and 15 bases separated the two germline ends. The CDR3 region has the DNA TGTGCCATCCAGTGGGGTCAGTACACTGAAGCTTTCTTT. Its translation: CAIQWGQYTEAFF.

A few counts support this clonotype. CDR3 bases: TGCAGCGTTGACAGGGGCGTCTATGGCTACACCTTC. Translating gives CSVDRGVYGYTF. This chain connects TRBV29-1 to TRBJ1-2; D perhaps matches TRBD1 (6 bases). V was clipped by 3 bases and J by 4 bases, with 9 bases between them. The CDR3 has 12 residues. The germline V gene encodes CDR1 SQVTM and CDR2 ANQGSEA.

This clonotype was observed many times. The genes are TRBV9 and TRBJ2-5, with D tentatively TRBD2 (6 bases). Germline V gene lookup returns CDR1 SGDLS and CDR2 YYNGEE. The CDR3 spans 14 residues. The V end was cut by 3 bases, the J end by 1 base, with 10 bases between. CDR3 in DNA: TGTGCCAGCAGCGAGAGGGACTTCCAAGAGACCCAGTACTTC. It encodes CASSERDFQETQYF.

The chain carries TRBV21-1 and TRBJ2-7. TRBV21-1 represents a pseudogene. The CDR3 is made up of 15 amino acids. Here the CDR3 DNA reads TGTGCCAGCAGCACAGTCGCGGGATCTCCTCTGGAGCAGTACGTC. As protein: CASSTVAGSPLEQYV.

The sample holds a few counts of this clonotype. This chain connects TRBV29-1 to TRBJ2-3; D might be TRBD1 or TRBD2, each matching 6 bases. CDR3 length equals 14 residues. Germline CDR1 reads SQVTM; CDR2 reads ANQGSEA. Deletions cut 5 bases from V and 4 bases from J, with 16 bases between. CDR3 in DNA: TGCAGCGTTACCTCCTCAGGGGAGGCAGATACGCAGTATTTT. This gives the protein CSVTSSGEADTQYF.

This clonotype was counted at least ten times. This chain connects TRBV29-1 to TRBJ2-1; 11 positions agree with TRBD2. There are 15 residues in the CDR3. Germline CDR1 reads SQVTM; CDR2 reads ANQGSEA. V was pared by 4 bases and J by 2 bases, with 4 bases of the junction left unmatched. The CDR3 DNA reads TGCAGCGTTGTCGGACTAGCGGGTCCCTACAATGAGCAGTTCTTC. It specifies CSVVGLAGPYNEQFF.

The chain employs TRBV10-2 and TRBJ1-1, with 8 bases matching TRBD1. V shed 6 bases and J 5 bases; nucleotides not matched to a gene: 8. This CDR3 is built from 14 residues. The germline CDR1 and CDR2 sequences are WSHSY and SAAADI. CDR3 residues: CASRDRDGGTEAFF. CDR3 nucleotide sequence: TGCGCCAGCAGGGACAGGGATGGGGGGACTGAAGCTTTCTTT.

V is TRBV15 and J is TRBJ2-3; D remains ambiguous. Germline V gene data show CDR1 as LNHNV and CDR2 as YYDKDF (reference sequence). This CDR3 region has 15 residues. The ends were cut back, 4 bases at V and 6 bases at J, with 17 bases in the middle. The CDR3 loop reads CATSNGPYATDTQYF. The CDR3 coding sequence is TGTGCCACCAGCAACGGGCCTTACGCCACGGATACGCAGTATTTT.

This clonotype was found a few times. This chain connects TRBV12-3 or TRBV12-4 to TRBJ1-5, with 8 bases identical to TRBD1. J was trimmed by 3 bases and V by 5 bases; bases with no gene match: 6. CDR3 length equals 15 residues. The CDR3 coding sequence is TGTGCCAGCAGTCGACAGGGGTCCGCCAATCAGCCCCAGCATTTT. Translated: CASSRQGSANQPQHF.

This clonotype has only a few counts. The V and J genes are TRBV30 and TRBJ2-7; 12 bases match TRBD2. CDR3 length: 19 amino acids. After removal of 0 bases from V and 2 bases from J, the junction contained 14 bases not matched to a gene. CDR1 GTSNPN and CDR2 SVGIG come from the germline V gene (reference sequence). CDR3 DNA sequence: TGTGCCTGGAGTGTCCCTCCGGGACTAGCGGGTCTGAGCCCCTACGAGCAGTACTTC. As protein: CAWSVPPGLAGLSPYEQYF. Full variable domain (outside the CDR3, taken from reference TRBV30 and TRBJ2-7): SQTIHQWPATLVQPVGSPLSLECTVEGTSNPNLYWYRQAAGRGLQLLFYSVGIGQISSEVPQNLSASRPQDRQFILSSKKLLLSDSGFYLCAWSVPPGLAGLSPYEQYFGPGTRLTVT.

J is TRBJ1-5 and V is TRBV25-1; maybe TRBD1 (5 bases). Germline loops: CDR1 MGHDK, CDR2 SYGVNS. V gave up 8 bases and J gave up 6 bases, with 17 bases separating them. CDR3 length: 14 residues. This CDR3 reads CASSPEGIVQPQHF. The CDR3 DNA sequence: TGTGCCAGCTCTCCTGAGGGGATCGTTCAGCCCCAGCATTTT.

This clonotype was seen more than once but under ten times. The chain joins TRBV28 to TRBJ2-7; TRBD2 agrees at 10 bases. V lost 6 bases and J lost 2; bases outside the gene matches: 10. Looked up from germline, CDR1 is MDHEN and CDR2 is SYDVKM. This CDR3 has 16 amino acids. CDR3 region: CASSPPPGLAPYEQYF. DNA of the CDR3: TGTGCCAGCAGCCCACCCCCGGGACTAGCGCCCTACGAGCAGTACTTC.

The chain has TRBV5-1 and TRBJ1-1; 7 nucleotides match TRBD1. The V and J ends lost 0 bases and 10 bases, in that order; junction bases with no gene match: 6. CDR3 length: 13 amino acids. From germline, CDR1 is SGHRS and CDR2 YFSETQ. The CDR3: CASSLGRTGRAFF. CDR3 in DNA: TGCGCCAGCAGCTTGGGACGGACAGGTCGAGCTTTCTTT.

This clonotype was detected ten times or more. CDR3 DNA: TGTGCCAGCAGTTTATTAACCCCAGAGATCTCTGGAAACACCATATATTTT. It specifies CASSLLTPEISGNTIYF. The chain uses TRBV28 and TRBJ1-3; D gene unclear. The CDR3 loop spans 17 amino acids. In germline, CDR1 is MDHEN, CDR2 SYDVKM. V lost 1 base to trimming and J lost 0 bases, with 13 bases between them.

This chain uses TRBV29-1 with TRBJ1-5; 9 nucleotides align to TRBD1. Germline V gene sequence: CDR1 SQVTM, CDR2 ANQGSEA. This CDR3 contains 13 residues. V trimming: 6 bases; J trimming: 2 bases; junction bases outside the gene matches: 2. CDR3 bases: TGCAGCGTGGGGACAGGGCGCAATCAGCCCCAGCATTTT. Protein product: CSVGTGRNQPQHF.

The CDR3 sequence is CASSEQGLDNEKLFF. The DNA for the CDR3 is TGCGCCAGCAGCGAACAGGGGCTGGATAATGAAAAACTGTTTTTT. The V call is TRBV5-1, the J call TRBJ1-4; 7 positions agree with TRBD1. V was clipped by 4 bases and J by 4 bases; unmatched bases: 7. The CDR3 runs 15 residues. The germline V gene encodes CDR1 SGHRS and CDR2 YFSETQ. Combining the CDR3 with reference TRBV5-1 and TRBJ1-4 gives the whole variable domain KAGVTQTPRYLIKTRGQQVTLSCSPISGHRSVSWYQQTPGQGLQFLFEYFSETQRNKGNFPGRFSGRQFSNSRSEMNVSTLELGDSALYLCASSEQGLDNEKLFFGSGTQLSVL.

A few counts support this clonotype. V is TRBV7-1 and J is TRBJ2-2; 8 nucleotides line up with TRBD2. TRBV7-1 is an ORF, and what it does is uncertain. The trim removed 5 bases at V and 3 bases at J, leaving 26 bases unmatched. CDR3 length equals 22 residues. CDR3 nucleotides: TGTGCCAGCAGCGCATCCCTCGGGGGGCGAACACTAGCGGCGACGGACACCGGGGAGCTGTTTTTT. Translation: CASSASLGGRTLAATDTGELFF.

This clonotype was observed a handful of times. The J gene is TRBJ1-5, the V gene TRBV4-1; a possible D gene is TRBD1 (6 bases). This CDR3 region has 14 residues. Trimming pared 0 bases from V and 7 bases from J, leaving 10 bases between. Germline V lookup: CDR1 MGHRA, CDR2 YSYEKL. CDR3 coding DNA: TGCGCCAGCAGCCAAGATTGGGGGCAACAGCCCCAGCATTTT. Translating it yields CASSQDWGQQPQHF.

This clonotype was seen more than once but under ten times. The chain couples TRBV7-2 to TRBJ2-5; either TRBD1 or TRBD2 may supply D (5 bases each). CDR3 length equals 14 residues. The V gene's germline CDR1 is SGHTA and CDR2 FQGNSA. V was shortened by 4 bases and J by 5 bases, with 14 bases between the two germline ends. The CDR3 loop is CASSSGTFRETQYF. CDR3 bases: TGTGCCAGCAGCTCAGGGACCTTTAGGGAGACCCAGTACTTC.

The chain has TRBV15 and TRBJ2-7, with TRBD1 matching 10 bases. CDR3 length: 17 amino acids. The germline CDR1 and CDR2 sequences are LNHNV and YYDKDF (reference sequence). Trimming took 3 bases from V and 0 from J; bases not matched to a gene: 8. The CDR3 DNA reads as TGTGCCACCAGCAGGGGGAGGACAGGGGGATACTCCTACGAGCAGTACTTC. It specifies CATSRGRTGGYSYEQYF.

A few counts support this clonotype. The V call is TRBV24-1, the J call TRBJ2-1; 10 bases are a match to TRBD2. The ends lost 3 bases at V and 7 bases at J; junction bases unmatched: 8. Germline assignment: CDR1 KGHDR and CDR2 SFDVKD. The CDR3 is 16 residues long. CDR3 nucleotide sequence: TGTGCCACCAGTGATGGATCTAGCGGGAGAGAGAATGAGCAGTTCTTC. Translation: CATSDGSSGRENEQFF.

CDR3 sequence reads: CASRPPGTGAYNEQFF. The DNA of the CDR3 is TGTGCCAGCAGGCCTCCCGGGACAGGGGCTTACAATGAGCAGTTCTTC. The V and J genes are TRBV7-2 and TRBJ2-1; 10 positions agree with TRBD1. The CDR3 runs to 16 residues. Germline CDR1 reads SGHTA; CDR2 reads FQGNSA. The ends lost 6 bases at V and 4 bases at J; junction bases unmatched: 9.